This T cell receptor (beta chain) was retrieved from a study of blood T cell repertoires in COVID-19. The table came from immunoSEQ multiplex PCR; TCRdb's copy has only in-frame clones and leaves some out. This sample has fewer than 70,000 clones; 78% occur once, and the top ten carry around 5%. Germline CDR1 is DFQATT and CDR2 is SNEGSKA (reference sequence). This CDR3 spans 14 amino acids. The V end lost 3 bases, the J end lost 1 base, and 10 bases lay between the germline ends. This clonotype originated in a human donor in a cohort sampled during active COVID-19. The chain recombines TRBV20-1 with TRBJ1-5; D perhaps matches TRBD1 (5 bases). Sequencing was done on a sample of peripheral blood. The CDR3 bases are TGCAGTGCTAGTGCCCGACAGAGCAATCAGCCCCAGCATTTT. Protein product: CSASARQSNQPQHF.